The clone carrying this T cell receptor (beta chain) was detected a few times. Its antigen is unidentified. In the same sample, other DNA sequences code for this CDR3. The data were obtained in a study of beta chain features in type 1 diabetes. Every single donor gave one heparinised blood draw, and these averaged roughly 120 mL. As every portion of the isolated RNA was reverse transcribed, the sequencing read expressed TCRB transcripts. The repertoire was sequenced with immunoSEQ multiplex PCR; TCRdb's copy has only in-frame clones and lacks some. The sample lists 640,000 or so clones, roughly an eighth occurring once. The CDR3 totals 13 residues. Per the germline V gene, CDR1 is SQVTM and CDR2 is ANQGSEA. V lost 4 bases and J 2 bases, leaving 11 bases between the germline ends. Points from the study as a whole: TCRB CDR3s were moderately but significantly shorter in Type 1 diabetes patients in all four CD4+ subsets.

Material: naive CD4+ T cells from blood. This chain connects TRBV29-1 to TRBJ1-1; D gene ambiguous. This receptor was taken from a man between 18 and 35 years old with type 1 diabetes. CDR3 DNA: TGCAGCGTTGTACGGCAGGTCAACACTGAAGCTTTCTTT. Its protein is CSVVRQVNTEAFF.